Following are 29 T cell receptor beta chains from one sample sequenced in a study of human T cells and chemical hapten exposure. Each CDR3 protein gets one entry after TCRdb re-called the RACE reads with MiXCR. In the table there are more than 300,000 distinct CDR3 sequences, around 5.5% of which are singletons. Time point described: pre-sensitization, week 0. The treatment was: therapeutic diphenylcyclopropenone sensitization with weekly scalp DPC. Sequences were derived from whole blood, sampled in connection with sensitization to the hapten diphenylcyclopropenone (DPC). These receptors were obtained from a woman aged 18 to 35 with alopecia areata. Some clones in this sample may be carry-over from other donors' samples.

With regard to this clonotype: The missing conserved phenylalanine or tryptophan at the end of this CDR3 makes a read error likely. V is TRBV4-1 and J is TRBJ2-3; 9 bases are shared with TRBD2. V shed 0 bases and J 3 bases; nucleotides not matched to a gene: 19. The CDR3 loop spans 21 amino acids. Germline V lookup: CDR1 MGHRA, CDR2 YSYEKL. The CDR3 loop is CASSQEMDLGGGAWATDTQYS. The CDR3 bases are TGCGCCAGCAGCCAAGAGATGGATTTGGGCGGGGGGGCCTGGGCGACAGATACGCAGTATTCT.

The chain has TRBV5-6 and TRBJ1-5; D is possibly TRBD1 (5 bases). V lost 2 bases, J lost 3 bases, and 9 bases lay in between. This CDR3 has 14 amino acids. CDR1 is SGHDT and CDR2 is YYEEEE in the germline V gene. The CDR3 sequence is CASSFRQNNQPQHF. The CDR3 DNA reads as TGTGCCAGCAGCTTTAGACAGAACAATCAGCCCCAGCATTTT.

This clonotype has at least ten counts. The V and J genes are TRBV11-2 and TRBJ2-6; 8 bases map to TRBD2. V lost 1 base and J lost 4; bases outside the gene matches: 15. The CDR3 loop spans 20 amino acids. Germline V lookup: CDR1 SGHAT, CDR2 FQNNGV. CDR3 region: CASSLVSSRGAPAGANVLTF. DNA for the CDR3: TGTGCCAGCAGCTTAGTTAGTTCGCGGGGGGCGCCGGCAGGGGCCAACGTCCTGACTTTC. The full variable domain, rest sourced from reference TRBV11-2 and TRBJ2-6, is EAGVAQSPRYKIIEKRQSVAFWCNPISGHATLYWYQQILGQGPKLLIQFQNNGVVDDSQLPKDRFSAERLKGVDSTLKIQPAKLEDSAVYLCASSLVSSRGAPAGANVLTFGAGSRLTVL.

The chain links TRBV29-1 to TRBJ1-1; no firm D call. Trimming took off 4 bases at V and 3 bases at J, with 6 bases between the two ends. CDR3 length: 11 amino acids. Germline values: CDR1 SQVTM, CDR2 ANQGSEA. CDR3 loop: CSVVVDTEAFF. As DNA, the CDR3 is TGCAGCGTTGTAGTGGACACTGAAGCTTTCTTT.

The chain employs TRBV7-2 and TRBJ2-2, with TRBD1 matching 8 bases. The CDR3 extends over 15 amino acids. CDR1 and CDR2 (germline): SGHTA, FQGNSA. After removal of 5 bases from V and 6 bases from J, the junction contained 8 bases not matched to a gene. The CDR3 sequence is CASSIRQGRAGELFF. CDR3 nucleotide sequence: TGTGCCAGCAGCATACGACAGGGGAGAGCCGGGGAGCTGTTTTTT.

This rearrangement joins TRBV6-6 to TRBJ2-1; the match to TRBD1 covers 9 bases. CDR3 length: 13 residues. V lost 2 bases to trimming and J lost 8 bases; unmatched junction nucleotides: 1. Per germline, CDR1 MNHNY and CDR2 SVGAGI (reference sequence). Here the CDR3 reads CASSYGTGYEQFF. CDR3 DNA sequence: TGTGCCAGCAGTTACGGGACAGGGTATGAGCAGTTCTTC.

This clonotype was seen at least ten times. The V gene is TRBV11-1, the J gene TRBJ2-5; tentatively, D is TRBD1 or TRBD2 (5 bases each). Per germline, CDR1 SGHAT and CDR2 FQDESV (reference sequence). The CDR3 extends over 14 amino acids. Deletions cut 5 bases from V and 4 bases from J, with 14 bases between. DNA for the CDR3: TGTGCCAGCAGCGGACGGGACCGCACAGAGACCCAGTACTTC. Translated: CASSGRDRTETQYF.

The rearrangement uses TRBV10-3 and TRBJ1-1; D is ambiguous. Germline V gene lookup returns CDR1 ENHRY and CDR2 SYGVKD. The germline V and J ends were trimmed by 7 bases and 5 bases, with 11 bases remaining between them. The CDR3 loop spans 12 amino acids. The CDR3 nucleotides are TGTGCCATCACCTCGACTGGGACTGAAGCTTTCTTT. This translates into CAITSTGTEAFF.

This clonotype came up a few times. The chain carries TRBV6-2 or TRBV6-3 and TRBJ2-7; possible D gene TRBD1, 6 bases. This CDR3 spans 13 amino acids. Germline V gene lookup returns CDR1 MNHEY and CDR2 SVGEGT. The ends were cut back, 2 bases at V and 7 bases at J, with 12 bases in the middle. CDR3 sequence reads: CASSYGQMTEQYF. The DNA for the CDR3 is TGTGCCAGCAGTTACGGACAGATGACTGAGCAGTACTTC.

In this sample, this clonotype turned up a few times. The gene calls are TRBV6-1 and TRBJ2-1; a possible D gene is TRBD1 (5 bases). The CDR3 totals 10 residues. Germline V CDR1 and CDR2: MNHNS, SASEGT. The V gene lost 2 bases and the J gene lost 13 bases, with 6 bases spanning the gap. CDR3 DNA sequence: TGTGCCAGCAGTGAAAGGGGCCAGTTCTTC. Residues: CASSERGQFF.

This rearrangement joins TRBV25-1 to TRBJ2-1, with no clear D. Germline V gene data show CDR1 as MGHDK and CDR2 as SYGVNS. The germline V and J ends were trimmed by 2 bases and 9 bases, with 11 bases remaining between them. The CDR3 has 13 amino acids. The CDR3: CASSEPGRVEQFF. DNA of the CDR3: TGTGCCAGCAGTGAACCCGGCCGGGTTGAGCAGTTCTTC.

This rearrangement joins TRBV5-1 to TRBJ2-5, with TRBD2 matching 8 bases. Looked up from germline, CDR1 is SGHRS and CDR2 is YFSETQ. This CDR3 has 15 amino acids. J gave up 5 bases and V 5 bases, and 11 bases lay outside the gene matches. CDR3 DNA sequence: TGCGCCAGCAGTCAAACCGGGGGGGCGCGGGAGACCCAGTACTTC. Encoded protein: CASSQTGGARETQYF. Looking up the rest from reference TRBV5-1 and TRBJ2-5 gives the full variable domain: KAGVTQTPRYLIKTRGQQVTLSCSPISGHRSVSWYQQTPGQGLQFLFEYFSETQRNKGNFPGRFSGRQFSNSRSEMNVSTLELGDSALYLCASSQTGGARETQYFGPGTRLLVL.

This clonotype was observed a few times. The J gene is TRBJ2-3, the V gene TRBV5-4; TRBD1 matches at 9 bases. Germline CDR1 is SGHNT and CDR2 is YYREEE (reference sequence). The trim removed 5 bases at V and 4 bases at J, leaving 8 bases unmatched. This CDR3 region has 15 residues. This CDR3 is CASSYLQGAADTQYF. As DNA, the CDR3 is TGTGCCAGCAGTTACTTACAGGGGGCTGCAGATACGCAGTATTTT.

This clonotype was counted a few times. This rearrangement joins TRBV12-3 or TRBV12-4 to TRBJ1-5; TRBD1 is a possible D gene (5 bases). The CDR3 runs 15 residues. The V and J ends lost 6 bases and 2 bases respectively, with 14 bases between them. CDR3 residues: CASSQWQGGNQPQHF. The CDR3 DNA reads TGTGCCAGCAGCCAGTGGCAGGGCGGCAATCAGCCCCAGCATTTT.

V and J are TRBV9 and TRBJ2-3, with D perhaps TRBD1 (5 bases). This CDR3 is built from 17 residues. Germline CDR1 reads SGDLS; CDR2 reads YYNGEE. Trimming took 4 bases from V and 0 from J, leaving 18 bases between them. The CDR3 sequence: CASSPGRGLSSTDTQYF. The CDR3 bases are TGTGCCAGCAGCCCAGGAAGGGGCCTCTCTAGCACAGATACGCAGTATTTT.

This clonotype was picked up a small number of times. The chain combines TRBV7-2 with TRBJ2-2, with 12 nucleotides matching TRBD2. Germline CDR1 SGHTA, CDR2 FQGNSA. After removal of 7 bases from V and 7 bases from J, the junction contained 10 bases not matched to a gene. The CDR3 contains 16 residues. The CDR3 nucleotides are TGTGCCAGCACGCTAGCGGGGGGGCTTTTTGGCGGGGAGCTGTTTTTT. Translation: CASTLAGGLFGGELFF.

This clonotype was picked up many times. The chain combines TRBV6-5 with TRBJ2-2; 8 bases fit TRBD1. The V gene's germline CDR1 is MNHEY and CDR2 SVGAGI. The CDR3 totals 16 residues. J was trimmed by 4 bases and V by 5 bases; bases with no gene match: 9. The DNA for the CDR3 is TGTGCCAGCAGTACCCGGACAGGGAAGGGCACCGGGGAGCTGTTTTTT. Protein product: CASSTRTGKGTGELFF.

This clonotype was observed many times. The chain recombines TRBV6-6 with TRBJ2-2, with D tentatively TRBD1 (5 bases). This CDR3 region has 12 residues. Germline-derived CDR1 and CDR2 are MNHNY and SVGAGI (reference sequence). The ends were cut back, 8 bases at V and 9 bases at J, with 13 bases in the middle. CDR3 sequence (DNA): TGTGCCAGCCGCGAAGGGGTCAGGGAGCTGTTTTTT. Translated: CASREGVRELFF.

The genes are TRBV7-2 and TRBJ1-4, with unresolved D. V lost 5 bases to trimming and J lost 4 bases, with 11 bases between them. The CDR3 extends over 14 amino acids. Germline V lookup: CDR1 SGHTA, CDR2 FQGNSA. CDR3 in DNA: TGTGCCAGCAGCCACTACCTTGATAATGAAAAACTGTTTTTT. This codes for CASSHYLDNEKLFF. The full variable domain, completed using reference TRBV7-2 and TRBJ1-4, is GAGVSQSPSNKVTEKGKDVELRCDPISGHTALYWYRQSLGQGLEFLIYFQGNSAPDKSGLPSDRFSAERTGGSVSTLTIQRTQQEDSAVYLCASSHYLDNEKLFFGSGTQLSVL.

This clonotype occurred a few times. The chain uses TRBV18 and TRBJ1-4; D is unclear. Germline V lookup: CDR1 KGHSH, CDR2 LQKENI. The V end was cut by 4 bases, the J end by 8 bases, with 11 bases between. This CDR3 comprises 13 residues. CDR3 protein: CASSHGRNEKLFF. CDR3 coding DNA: TGTGCCAGCTCACATGGCCGGAACGAAAAACTGTTTTTT.

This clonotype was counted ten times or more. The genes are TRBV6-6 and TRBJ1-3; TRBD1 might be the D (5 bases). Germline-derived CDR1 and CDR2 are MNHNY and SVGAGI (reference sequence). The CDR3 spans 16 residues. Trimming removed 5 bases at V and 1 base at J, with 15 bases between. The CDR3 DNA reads TGTGCCAGCAGTCCCTCCCGGGGGGGATCTGGAAACACCATATATTTT. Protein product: CASSPSRGGSGNTIYF.

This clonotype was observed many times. For the CDR3, the DNA is TGTGCCAGCAGTTCTCCCGGGGGAGCAGCAAGCACAGATACGCAGTATTTT. Amino acid sequence: CASSSPGGAASTDTQYF. This chain connects TRBV6-6 to TRBJ2-3; D is possibly TRBD2 (6 bases). The V end lost 4 bases, the J end lost 0 bases, and 17 bases lay between the germline ends. The CDR3 totals 17 residues. Germline values: CDR1 MNHNY, CDR2 SVGAGI (reference sequence).

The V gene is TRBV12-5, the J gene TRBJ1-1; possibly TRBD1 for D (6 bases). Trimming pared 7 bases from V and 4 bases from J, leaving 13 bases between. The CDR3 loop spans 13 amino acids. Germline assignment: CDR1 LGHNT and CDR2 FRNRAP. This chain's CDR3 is CASALEGGTEAFF. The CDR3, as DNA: TGTGCTAGTGCCCTAGAGGGGGGCACTGAAGCTTTCTTT.

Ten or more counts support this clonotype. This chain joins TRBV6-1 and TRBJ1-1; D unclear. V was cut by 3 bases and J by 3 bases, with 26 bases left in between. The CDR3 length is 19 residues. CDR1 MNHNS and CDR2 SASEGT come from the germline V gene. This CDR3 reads CASSDRPAVLERVHTEAFF. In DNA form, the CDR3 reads TGTGCCAGCAGTGATCGGCCGGCAGTTCTCGAGAGGGTGCACACTGAAGCTTTCTTT.

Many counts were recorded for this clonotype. CDR3 protein: CASSLAVQTPSDSIVEQYF. The DNA of the CDR3 is TGCGCCAGCAGCTTGGCCGTTCAGACCCCATCGGACAGTATCGTCGAGCAGTACTTC. This chain links TRBV5-1 with TRBJ2-7, with a possible D match to TRBD1 (6 bases). From germline, CDR1 is SGHRS and CDR2 YFSETQ. Trimming took off 0 bases at V and 6 bases at J, with 28 bases between the two ends. The CDR3 covers 19 residues.

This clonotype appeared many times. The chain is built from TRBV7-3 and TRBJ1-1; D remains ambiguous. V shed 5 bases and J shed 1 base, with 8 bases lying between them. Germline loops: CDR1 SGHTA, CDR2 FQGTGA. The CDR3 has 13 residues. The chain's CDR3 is CASSSDANTEAFF. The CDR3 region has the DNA TGTGCCAGCAGCAGCGATGCGAACACTGAAGCTTTCTTT.

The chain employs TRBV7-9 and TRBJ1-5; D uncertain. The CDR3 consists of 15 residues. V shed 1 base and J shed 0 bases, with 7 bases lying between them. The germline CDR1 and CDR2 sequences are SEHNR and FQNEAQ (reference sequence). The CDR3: CASSLVGNSNQPQHF. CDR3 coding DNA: TGTGCCAGCAGCTTAGTTGGGAATAGCAATCAGCCCCAGCATTTT.

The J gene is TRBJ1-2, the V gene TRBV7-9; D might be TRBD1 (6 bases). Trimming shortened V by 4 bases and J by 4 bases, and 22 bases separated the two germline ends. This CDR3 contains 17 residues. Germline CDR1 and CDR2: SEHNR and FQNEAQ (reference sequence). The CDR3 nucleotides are TGTGCCAGCAGCTCCGGGACTAGCGGGGGCGTCCCCTATGGCTACACCTTC. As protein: CASSSGTSGGVPYGYTF.

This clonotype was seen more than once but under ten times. CDR3 bases: TGCGCCAGCAGCCAAGACCCGGATATCTCTGGAAACACCATATATTTT. As protein: CASSQDPDISGNTIYF. The genes are TRBV4-3 and TRBJ1-3; D unresolved. This CDR3 is built from 16 residues. Deletions cut 0 bases from V and 0 bases from J, with 9 bases between. Germline CDR1 and CDR2: LGHNA and YSLEER.